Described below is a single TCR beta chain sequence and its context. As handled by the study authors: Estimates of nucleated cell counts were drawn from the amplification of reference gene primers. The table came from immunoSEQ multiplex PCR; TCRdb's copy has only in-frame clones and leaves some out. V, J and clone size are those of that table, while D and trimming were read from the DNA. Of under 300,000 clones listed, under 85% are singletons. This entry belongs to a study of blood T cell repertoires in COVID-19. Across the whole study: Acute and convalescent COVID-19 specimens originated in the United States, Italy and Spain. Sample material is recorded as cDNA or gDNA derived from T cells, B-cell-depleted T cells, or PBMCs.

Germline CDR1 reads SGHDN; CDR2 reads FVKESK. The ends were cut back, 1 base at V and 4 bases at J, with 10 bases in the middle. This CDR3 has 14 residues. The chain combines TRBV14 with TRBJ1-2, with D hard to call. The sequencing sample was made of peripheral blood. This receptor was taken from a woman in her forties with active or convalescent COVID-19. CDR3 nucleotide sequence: TGTGCCAGCAGCCAAGGCGGAGGGAGCTATGGCTACACCTTC. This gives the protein CASSQGGGSYGYTF.